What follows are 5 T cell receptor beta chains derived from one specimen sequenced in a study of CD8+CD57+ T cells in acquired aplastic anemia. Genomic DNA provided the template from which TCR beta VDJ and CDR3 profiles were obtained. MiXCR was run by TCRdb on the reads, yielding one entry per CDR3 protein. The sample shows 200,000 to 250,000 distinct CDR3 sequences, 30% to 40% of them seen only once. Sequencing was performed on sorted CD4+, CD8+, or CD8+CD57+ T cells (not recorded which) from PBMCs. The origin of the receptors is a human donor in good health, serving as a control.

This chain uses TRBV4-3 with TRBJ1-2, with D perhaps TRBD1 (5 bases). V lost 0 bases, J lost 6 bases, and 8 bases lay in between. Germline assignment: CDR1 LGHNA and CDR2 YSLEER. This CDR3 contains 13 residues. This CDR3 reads CASSQEEGHGYTF. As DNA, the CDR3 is TGCGCCAGCAGCCAAGAGGAGGGACATGGCTACACCTTC.

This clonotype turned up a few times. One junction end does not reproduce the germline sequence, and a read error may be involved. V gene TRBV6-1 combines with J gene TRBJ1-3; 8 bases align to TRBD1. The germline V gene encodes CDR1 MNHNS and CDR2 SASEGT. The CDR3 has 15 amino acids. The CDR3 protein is CASRLDRASGNAIYF. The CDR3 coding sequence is TGTGCCAGCAGGCTGGACAGGGCATCTGGAAACGCCATATATTTT.

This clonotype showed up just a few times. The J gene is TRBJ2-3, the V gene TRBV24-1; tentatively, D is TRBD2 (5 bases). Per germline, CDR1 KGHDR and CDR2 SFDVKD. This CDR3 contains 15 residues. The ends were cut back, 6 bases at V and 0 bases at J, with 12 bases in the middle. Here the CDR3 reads CATSLAGQSTDTQYF. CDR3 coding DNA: TGTGCCACCAGTCTTGCGGGCCAAAGCACAGATACGCAGTATTTT.

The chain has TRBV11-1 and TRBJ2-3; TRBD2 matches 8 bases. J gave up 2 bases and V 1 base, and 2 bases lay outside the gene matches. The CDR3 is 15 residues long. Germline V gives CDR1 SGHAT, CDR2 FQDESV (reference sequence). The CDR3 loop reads CASSLGSGDTDTQYF. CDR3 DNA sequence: TGTGCCAGCAGCTTAGGTAGCGGGGACACAGATACGCAGTATTTT. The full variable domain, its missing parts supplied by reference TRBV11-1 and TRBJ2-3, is EAEVAQSPRYKITEKSQAVAFWCDPISGHATLYWYRQILGQGPELLVQFQDESVVDDSQLPKDRFSAERLKGVDSTLKIQPAELGDSAMYLCASSLGSGDTDTQYFGPGTRLTVL.

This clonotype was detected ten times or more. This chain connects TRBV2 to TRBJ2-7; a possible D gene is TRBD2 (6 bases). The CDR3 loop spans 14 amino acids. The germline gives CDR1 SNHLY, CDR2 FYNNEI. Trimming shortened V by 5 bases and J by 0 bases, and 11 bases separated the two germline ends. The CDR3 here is CASSRDFSSYEQYF. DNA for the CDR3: TGTGCCAGCAGTCGGGACTTCAGCTCCTACGAGCAGTACTTC.